One sample yielded the 17 T cell receptor beta chains listed below, sequenced in a study of identical twins. TCRdb re-analysed the 5' RACE reads in MiXCR, keeping a single row per CDR3 protein. The data show about 720,000 distinct CDR3 sequences, with approximately 18% seen just once and roughly 14% held by the top ten. The sample was also linked to a second study, of T cells expressing NK-cell markers.

The material sequenced was PBMCs. The receptors derive from a woman aged 18-29 years in good health.

In its sample, this clonotype was seen a few times. The CDR3 loop is CASSIRAGNSYNEQFF. The CDR3 bases are TGTGCCAGTAGTATACGGGCCGGGAACTCTTACAATGAGCAGTTCTTC. V and J are TRBV19 and TRBJ2-1; the D gene is possibly TRBD2 (5 bases). Germline V lookup: CDR1 LNHDA, CDR2 SQIVND (reference sequence). CDR3 size: 16 residues. V was cut by 2 bases and J by 4 bases, with 15 bases left in between.

This chain uses TRBV7-2 with TRBJ2-7; D gene ambiguous. The V end lost 5 bases, the J end lost 9 bases, and 11 bases lay between the germline ends. Germline V gene lookup returns CDR1 SGHTA and CDR2 FQGNSA. The CDR3 is 11 amino acids. CDR3 sequence: CASSPSIVQYF. In nucleotides, the CDR3 is TGTGCCAGCAGCCCGTCCATTGTGCAGTACTTC.

The gene calls are TRBV7-2 and TRBJ2-1; 12 bases match TRBD2. CDR1 and CDR2 from the germline V gene are SGHTA and FQGNSA. V was pared by 1 base and J by 7 bases, with 5 bases of the junction left unmatched. This CDR3 comprises 16 residues. CDR3 DNA sequence: TGTGCCAGCAGCTTAGTGCTAGCGGGAGGGGTGAATGAGCAGTTCTTC. It codes for CASSLVLAGGVNEQFF.

This clonotype was seen only a few times. V and J are TRBV4-3 and TRBJ2-3, with a tentative D call TRBD2 (5 bases). V was cut by 0 bases and J by 4 bases, with 11 bases left in between. Germline CDR1 LGHNA, CDR2 YSLEER. The CDR3 runs 15 residues. CDR3 DNA sequence: TGCGCCAGCAGCCAAGAAGGGCTAGCAGCAGATACGCAGTATTTT. It translates to CASSQEGLAADTQYF.

The chain couples TRBV10-3 to TRBJ2-7, with 7 bases fitting TRBD2. This CDR3 contains 13 residues. V lost 11 bases to trimming and J lost 3 bases; unmatched junction nucleotides: 10. Germline V gives CDR1 ENHRY, CDR2 SYGVKD. This CDR3 is CAARGEGHYEQYF. CDR3 bases: TGTGCCGCACGGGGGGAGGGCCACTACGAGCAGTACTTC.

Many counts were recorded for this clonotype. This chain links TRBV12-3 or TRBV12-4 with TRBJ2-1, with D possibly matching TRBD2 (6 bases). V was cut by 4 bases and J by 9 bases, with 16 bases left in between. The CDR3 runs to 14 residues. CDR3 in amino acids: CASSSSGGNGEQFF. The CDR3 region has the DNA TGTGCCAGCAGTTCAAGTGGAGGGAACGGTGAGCAGTTCTTC.

This clonotype was detected only a few times. The rearrangement joins TRBV6-1 to TRBJ2-7, with TRBD1 matching over 9 bases. This CDR3 has 15 amino acids. V lost 7 bases, J lost 6 bases, and 13 bases stayed unmatched. Germline CDR1 MNHNS, CDR2 SASEGT. CDR3 nucleotides: TGTGCCAGCATCCCCGGGACAGGGATTCCGGGCGAGCAGTACTTC. Protein sequence: CASIPGTGIPGEQYF.

Only a few counts were recorded for this clonotype. The V and J genes are TRBV9 and TRBJ2-2; tentatively, D is TRBD1 (6 bases). Germline loops: CDR1 SGDLS, CDR2 YYNGEE. V was shortened by 5 bases and J by 9 bases, with 11 bases between the two germline ends. There are 12 residues in the CDR3. CDR3 in amino acids: CASSTGTRELFF. DNA for the CDR3: TGTGCCAGCAGTACAGGGACCCGGGAGCTGTTTTTT.

This clonotype has a handful of counts. This chain joins TRBV6-4 and TRBJ2-3; D remains ambiguous. Germline assignment: CDR1 MRHNA and CDR2 SNTAGT. CDR3 length: 15 residues. With 6 bases removed from V and 0 bases from J, the gap between germline ends came to 13 bases. The CDR3 loop is CASSRVFGSTDTQYF. CDR3 DNA sequence: TGTGCCAGCAGCCGGGTCTTCGGTAGCACAGATACGCAGTATTTT.

V usage is TRBV5-1 and J usage is TRBJ2-1; D is possibly TRBD1 (6 bases). Trimming took off 0 bases at V and 8 bases at J, with 18 bases between the two ends. The CDR3 sequence is 16 residues long. CDR1 is SGHRS and CDR2 is YFSETQ in the germline V gene. CDR3 loop: CASSLVGARPRDEQFF. The DNA of the CDR3 is TGCGCCAGCAGCTTGGTGGGGGCGCGTCCTAGGGATGAGCAGTTCTTC.

V gene TRBV7-2 combines with J gene TRBJ2-1; 11 bases line up with TRBD2. CDR3 length: 15 amino acids. Germline values: CDR1 SGHTA, CDR2 FQGNSA. V was clipped by 5 bases and J by 9 bases; unmatched bases: 9. CDR3 sequence reads: CASSPLAGGNGEQFF. The CDR3 bases are TGTGCCAGCAGCCCCTTAGCGGGAGGGAATGGTGAGCAGTTCTTC. Based on the CDR3 plus reference TRBV7-2 and TRBJ2-1, the full variable domain is GAGVSQSPSNKVTEKGKDVELRCDPISGHTALYWYRQSLGQGLEFLIYFQGNSAPDKSGLPSDRFSAERTGGSVSTLTIQRTQQEDSAVYLCASSPLAGGNGEQFFGPGTRLTVL.

This clonotype occurred many times. The rearrangement links TRBV12-3 or TRBV12-4 to TRBJ2-1; TRBD2 might be the D (5 bases). CDR3 length: 13 amino acids. Trimming pared 7 bases from V and 12 bases from J, leaving 19 bases between. The CDR3 spells CASTLNTRDAQFF. CDR3 in DNA: TGTGCCAGCACCTTAAATACGAGGGATGCGCAGTTCTTC.

The J gene is TRBJ2-7, the V gene TRBV3-1, with D possibly called TRBD1 or TRBD2 (5 bases each). Germline V gene sequence: CDR1 LGHDT, CDR2 YNNKEL (reference sequence). The CDR3 sequence is 14 residues long. Trimming left V 6 bases short and J 5 bases short, with 17 bases between. CDR3 in amino acids: CASSLLMRGDEQYF. In DNA, the CDR3 is TGTGCCAGCAGTCTACTGATGAGGGGCGACGAGCAGTACTTC.

The chain uses TRBV12-3 or TRBV12-4 and TRBJ1-1; 12 bases agree with TRBD1. This CDR3 contains 15 residues. The junction had 8 bases not matched to a gene; V was cut back by 5 bases and J by 7 bases. The CDR3: CASSRDRGRAVEAFF. The CDR3 region has the DNA TGTGCCAGCAGTCGGGACAGGGGGCGCGCCGTTGAAGCTTTCTTT.

The chain is built from TRBV10-3 and TRBJ2-2; TRBD2 agrees at 12 bases. The CDR3 spans 16 residues. Germline V lookup: CDR1 ENHRY, CDR2 SYGVKD. V was pared by 5 bases and J by 4 bases, with 5 bases of the junction left unmatched. The CDR3 is CAISLAGGPGTGELFF. The DNA of the CDR3 is TGTGCCATCAGTCTAGCGGGAGGGCCCGGCACCGGGGAGCTGTTTTTT.

The chain employs TRBV6-5 and TRBJ1-2; TRBD1 agrees at 8 bases. The CDR3 length is 17 residues. After removal of 2 bases from V and 1 base from J, the junction contained 9 bases not matched to a gene. Germline V gives CDR1 MNHEY, CDR2 SVGAGI. The CDR3 spells CASSYGQGARVNYGYTF. In nucleotides, the CDR3 is TGTGCCAGCAGTTACGGGCAGGGGGCGAGGGTTAACTATGGCTACACCTTC.

This clonotype was seen only a few times. J is TRBJ1-1 and V is TRBV12-3 or TRBV12-4; D may be TRBD1 (6 bases). V was clipped by 5 bases and J by 2 bases, with 15 bases between them. The CDR3 spans 15 residues. The CDR3 spells CASSTGTGSNTEAFF. The CDR3 region has the DNA TGTGCCAGCAGTACCGGTACAGGGAGCAACACTGAAGCTTTCTTT.